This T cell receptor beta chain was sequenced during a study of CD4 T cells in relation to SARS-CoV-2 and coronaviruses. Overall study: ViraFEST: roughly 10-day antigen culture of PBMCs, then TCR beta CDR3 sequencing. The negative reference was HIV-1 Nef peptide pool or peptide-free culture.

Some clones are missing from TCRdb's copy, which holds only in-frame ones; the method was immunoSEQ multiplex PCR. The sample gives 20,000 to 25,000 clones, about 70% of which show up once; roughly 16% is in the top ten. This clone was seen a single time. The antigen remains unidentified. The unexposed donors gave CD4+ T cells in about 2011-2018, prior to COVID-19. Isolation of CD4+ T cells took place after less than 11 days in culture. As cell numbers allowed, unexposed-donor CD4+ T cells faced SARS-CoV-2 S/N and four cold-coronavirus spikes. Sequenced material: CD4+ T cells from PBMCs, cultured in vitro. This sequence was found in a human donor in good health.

The CDR3 here is CAWNPGQGFSGANVLTF. The CDR3 coding sequence is TGTGCCTGGAATCCGGGACAGGGTTTCTCTGGGGCCAACGTCCTGACTTTC. V and J are TRBV30 and TRBJ2-6, with TRBD1 identical over 9 bases. CDR3 length equals 17 residues. The germline V gene encodes CDR1 GTSNPN and CDR2 SVGIG (reference sequence). After removal of 4 bases from V and 0 bases from J, the junction contained 7 bases not matched to a gene.